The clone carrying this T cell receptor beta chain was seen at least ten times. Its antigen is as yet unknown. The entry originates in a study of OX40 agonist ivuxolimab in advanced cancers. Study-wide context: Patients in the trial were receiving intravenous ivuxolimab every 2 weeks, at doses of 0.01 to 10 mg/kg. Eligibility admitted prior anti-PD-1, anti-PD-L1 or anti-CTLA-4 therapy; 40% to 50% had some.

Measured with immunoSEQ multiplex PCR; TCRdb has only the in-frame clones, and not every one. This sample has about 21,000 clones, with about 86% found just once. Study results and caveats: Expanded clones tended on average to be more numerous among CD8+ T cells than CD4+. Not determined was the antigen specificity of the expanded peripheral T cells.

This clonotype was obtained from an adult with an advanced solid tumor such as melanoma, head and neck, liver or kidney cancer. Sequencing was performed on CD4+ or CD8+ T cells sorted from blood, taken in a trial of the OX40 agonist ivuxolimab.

The CDR3 nucleotides are TGTGCCAGCAGTGTCCTGGACCTATACGAGCAGTACTTC. This gives the protein CASSVLDLYEQYF. V usage is TRBV2 and J usage is TRBJ2-7; the D is unclear. The CDR3 has 13 residues. V was clipped by 4 bases and J by 4 bases, with 11 bases between them. The germline gives CDR1 SNHLY, CDR2 FYNNEI.